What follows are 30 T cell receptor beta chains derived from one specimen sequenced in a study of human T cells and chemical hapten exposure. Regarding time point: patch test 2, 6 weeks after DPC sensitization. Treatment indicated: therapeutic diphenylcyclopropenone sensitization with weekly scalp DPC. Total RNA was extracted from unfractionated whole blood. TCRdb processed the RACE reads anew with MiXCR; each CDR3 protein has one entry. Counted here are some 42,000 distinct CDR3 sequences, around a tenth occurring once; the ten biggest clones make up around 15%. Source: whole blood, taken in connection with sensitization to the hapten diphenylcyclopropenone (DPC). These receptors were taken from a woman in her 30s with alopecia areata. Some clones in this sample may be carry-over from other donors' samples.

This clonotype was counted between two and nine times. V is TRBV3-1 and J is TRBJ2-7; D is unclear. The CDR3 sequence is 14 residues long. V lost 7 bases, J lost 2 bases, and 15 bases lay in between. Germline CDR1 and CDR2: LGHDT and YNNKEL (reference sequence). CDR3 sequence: CASTPGRQPYEQYF. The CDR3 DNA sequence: TGTGCCAGCACCCCCGGTCGACAACCCTACGAGCAGTACTTC.

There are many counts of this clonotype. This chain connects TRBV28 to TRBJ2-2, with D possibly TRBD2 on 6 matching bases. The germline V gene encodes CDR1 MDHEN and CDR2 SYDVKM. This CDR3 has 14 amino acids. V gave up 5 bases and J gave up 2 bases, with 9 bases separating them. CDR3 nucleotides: TGTGCCAGCAGTATGGGGACTAACACCGGGGAGCTGTTTTTT. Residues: CASSMGTNTGELFF.

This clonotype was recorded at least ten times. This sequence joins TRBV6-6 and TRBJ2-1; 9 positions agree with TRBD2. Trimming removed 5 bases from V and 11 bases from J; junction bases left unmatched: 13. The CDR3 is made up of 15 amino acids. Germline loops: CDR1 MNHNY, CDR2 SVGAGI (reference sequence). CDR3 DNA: TGTGCCAGCAGTCTACAGCGGGGGGCCGAAATGAAGCAGTTCTTC. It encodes CASSLQRGAEMKQFF.

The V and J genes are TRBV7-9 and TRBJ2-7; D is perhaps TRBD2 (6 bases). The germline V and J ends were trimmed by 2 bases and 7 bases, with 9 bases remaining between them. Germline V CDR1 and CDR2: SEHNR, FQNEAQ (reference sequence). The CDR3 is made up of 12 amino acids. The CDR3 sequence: CASSLSAGEQYF. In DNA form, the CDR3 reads TGTGCCAGCAGCTTATCGGCGGGAGAGCAGTACTTC. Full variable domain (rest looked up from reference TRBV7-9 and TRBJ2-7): DTGVSQNPRHKITKRGQNVTFRCDPISEHNRLYWYRQTLGQGPEFLTYFQNEAQLEKSRLLSDRFSAERPKGSFSTLEIQRTEQGDSAMYLCASSLSAGEQYFGPGTRLTVT.

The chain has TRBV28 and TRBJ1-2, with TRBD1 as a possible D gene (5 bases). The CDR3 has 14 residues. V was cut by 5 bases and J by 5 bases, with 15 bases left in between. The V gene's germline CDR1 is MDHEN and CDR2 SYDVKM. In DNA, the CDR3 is TGTGCCAGCAGTATGGGGGGTGACTTTTATGGCTACACCTTC. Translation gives CASSMGGDFYGYTF.

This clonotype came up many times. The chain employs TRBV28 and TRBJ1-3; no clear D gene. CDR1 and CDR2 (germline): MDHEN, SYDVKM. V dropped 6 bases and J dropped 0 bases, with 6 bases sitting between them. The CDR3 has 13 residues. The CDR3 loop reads CASRLYSGNTIYF. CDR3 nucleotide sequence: TGTGCCAGCAGACTATACTCTGGAAACACCATATATTTT.

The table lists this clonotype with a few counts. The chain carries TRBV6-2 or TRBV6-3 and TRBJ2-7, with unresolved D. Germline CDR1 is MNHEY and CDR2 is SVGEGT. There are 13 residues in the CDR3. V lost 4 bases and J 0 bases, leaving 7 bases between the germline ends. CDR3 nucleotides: TGTGCCAGCAGTTCACGGTCCTCCTACGAGCAGTACTTC. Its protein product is CASSSRSSYEQYF.

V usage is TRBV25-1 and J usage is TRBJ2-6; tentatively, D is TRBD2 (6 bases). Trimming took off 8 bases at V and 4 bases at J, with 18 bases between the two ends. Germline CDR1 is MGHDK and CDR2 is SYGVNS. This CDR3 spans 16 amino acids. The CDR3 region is CASGGTPGRGANVLTF. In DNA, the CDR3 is TGTGCCAGCGGCGGGACGCCTGGGAGAGGGGCCAACGTCCTGACTTTC.

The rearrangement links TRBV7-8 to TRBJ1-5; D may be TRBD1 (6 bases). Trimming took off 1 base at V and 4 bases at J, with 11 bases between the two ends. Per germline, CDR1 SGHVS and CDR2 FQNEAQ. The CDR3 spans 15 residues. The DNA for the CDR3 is TGTGCCAGCAGCTTAGGGACAGATCGAAATCAGCCCCAGCATTTT. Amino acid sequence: CASSLGTDRNQPQHF. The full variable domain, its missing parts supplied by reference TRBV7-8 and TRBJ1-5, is GAGVSQSPRYKVAKRGQDVALRCDPISGHVSLFWYQQALGQGPEFLTYFQNEAQLDKSGLPSDRFFAERPEGSVSTLKIQRTQQEDSAVYLCASSLGTDRNQPQHFGDGTRLSIL.

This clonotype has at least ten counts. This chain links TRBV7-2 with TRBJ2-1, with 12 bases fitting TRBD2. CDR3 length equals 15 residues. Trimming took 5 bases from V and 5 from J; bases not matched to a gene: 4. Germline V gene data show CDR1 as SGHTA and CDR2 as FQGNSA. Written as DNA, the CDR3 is TGTGCCAGCAGCGCCGGACTAGCGGGGCACAATGAGCAGTTCTTC. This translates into CASSAGLAGHNEQFF. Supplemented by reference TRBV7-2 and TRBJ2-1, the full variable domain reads GAGVSQSPSNKVTEKGKDVELRCDPISGHTALYWYRQSLGQGLEFLIYFQGNSAPDKSGLPSDRFSAERTGGSVSTLTIQRTQQEDSAVYLCASSAGLAGHNEQFFGPGTRLTVL.

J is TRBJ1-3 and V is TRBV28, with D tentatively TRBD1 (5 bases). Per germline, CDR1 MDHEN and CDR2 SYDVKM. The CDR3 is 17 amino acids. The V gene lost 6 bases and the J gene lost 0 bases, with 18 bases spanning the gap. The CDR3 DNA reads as TGTGCCAGCAGGGGGGAGGGAACAGGAGTCTCTGGAAACACCATATATTTT. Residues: CASRGEGTGVSGNTIYF.

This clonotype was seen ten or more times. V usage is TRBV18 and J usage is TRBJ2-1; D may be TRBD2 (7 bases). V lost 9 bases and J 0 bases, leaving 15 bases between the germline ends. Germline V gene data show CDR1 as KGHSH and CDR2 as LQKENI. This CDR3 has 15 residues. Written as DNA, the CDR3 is TGTGCCAGTCGTGAGGGGGGGAACTCCTACAATGAGCAGTTCTTC. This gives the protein CASREGGNSYNEQFF. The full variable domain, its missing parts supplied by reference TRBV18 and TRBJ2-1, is NAGVMQNPRHLVRRRGQEARLRCSPMKGHSHVYWYRQLPEEGLKFMVYLQKENIIDESGMPKERFSAEFPKEGPSILRIQQVVRGDSAAYFCASREGGNSYNEQFFGPGTRLTVL.

This chain's CDR3 is CASSVASRGIQETQYF. In DNA form, the CDR3 reads TGTGCCAGCAGCGTAGCTTCGCGGGGTATACAAGAGACCCAGTACTTC. V and J are TRBV9 and TRBJ2-5; perhaps TRBD2 as D (6 bases). The CDR3 totals 16 residues. The V and J ends lost 0 bases and 2 bases respectively, with 14 bases between them. CDR1 is SGDLS and CDR2 is YYNGEE in the germline V gene.

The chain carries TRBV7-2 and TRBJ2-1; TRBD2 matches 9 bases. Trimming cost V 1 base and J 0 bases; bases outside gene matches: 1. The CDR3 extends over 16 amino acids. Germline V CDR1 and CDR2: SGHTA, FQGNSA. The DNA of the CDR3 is TGTGCCAGCAGCTTAGGTAGCGGGAGCTCCTACAATGAGCAGTTCTTC. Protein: CASSLGSGSSYNEQFF.

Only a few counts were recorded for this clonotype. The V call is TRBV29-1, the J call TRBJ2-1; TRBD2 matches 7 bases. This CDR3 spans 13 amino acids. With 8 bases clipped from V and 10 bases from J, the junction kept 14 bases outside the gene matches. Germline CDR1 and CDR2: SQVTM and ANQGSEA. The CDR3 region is CSSLGGVALEQFF. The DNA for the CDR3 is TGCAGCTCCCTTGGGGGGGTAGCCCTGGAGCAGTTCTTC.

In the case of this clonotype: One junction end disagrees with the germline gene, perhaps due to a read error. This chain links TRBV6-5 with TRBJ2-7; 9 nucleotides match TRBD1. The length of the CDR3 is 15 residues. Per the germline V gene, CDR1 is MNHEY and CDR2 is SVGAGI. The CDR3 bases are TGTGCCGGCAGTTACTCGAGGACAGGGGAGGACGAGCAGTACTTC. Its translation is CAGSYSRTGEDEQYF.

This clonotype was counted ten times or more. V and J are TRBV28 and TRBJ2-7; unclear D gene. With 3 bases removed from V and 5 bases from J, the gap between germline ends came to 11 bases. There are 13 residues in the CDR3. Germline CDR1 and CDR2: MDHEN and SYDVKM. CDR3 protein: CASSFTWADEQYF. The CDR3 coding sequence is TGTGCCAGCAGTTTTACATGGGCGGACGAGCAGTACTTC.

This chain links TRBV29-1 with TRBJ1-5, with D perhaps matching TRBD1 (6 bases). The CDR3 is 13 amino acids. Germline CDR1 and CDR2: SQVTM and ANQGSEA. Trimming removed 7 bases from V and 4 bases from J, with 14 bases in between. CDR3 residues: CSAAGGRNQPQHF. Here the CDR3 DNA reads TGCAGCGCGGCGGGGGGGCGAAATCAGCCCCAGCATTTT.

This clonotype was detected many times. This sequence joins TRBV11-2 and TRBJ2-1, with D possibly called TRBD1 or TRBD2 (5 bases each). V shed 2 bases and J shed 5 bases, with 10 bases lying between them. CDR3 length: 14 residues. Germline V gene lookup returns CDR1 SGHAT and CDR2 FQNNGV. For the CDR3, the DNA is TGTGCCAGCAGCTTACTTGGGGGTAACAATGAGCAGTTCTTC. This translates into CASSLLGGNNEQFF.

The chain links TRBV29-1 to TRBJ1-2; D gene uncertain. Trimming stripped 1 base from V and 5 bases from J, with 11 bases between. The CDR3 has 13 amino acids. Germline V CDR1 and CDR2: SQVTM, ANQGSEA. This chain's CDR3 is CSVEVSTGYGYTF. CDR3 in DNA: TGCAGCGTTGAAGTTTCTACGGGATATGGCTACACCTTC.

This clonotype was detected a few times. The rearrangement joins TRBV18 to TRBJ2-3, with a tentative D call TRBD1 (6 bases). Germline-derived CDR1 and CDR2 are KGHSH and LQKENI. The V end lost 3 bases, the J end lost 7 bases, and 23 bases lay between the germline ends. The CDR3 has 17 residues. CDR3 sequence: CASSPYLLQGSFHTQYF. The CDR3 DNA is TGTGCCAGCTCACCTTACCTATTACAGGGTTCTTTTCATACGCAGTATTTT.

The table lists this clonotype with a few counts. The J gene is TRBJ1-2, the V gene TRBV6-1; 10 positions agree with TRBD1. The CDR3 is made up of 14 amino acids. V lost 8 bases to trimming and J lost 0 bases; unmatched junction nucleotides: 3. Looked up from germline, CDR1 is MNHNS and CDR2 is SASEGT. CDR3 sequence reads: CASGDRGANYGYTF. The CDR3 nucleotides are TGTGCCAGCGGGGACAGGGGAGCTAACTATGGCTACACCTTC.

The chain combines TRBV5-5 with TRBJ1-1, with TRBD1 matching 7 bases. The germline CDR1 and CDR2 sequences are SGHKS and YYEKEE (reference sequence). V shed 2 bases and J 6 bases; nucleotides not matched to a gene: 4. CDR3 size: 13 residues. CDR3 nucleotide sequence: TGTGCCAGCAGCTTAGGGACAGAGTCTGAAGCTTTCTTT. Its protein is CASSLGTESEAFF.

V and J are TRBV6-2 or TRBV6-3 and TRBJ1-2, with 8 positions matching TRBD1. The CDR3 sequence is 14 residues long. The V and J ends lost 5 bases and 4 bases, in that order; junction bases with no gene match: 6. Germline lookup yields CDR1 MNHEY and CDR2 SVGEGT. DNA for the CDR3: TGTGCCAGCAGTATGACAGGGGATACCTATGGCTACACCTTC. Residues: CASSMTGDTYGYTF.

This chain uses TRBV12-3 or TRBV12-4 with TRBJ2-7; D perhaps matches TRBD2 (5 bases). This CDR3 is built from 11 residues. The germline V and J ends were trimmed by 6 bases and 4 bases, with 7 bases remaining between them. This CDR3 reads CASSRGYEQYF. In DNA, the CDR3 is TGTGCCAGCAGCCGGGGTTACGAGCAGTACTTC.

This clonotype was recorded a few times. The DNA of the CDR3 is TGTGCCAGCAGGCCAACCGGGGCCGTGAGCACAGATACGCAGTATTTT. Amino acids: CASRPTGAVSTDTQYF. The chain couples TRBV21-1 to TRBJ2-3; the table assigns TRBD1, which was not confirmed against the DNA. TRBV21-1 is a known pseudogene. There are 16 residues in the CDR3.

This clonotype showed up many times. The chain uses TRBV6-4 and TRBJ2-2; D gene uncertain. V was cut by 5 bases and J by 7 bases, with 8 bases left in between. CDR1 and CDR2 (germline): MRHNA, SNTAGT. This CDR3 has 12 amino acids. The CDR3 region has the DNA TGTGCCAGCAGTCCGGGCCTCGGGGAGCTGTTTTTT. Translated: CASSPGLGELFF.

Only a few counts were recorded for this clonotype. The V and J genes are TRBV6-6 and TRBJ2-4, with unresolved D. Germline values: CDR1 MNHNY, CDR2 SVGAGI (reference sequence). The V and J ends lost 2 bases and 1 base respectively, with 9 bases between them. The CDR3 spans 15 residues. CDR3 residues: CASSYESSAKNIQYF. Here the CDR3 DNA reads TGTGCCAGCAGTTACGAGAGTAGTGCCAAAAACATTCAGTACTTC.

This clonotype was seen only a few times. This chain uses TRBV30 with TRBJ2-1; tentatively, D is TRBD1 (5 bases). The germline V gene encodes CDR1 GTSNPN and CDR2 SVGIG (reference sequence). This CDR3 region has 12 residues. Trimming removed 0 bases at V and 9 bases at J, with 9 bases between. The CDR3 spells CAWSVGASEQFF. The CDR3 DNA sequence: TGTGCCTGGAGTGTAGGGGCCAGTGAGCAGTTCTTC.

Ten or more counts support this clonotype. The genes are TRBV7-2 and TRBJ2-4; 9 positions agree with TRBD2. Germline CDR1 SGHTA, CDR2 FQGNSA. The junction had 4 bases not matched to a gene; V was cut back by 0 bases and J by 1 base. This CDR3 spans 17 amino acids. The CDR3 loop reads CASSLAWSGGAKNIQYF. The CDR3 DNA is TGTGCCAGCAGCTTAGCGTGGAGCGGGGGGGCCAAAAACATTCAGTACTTC.